What follows is one T cell receptor beta chain and its context. The target of this receptor is not known. No base qualities exist here, and no much larger clone lies one base off it. The method behind the library was the immunoSEQ multiplex PCR assay. TCRdb mirrors the immuneACCESS table, restricted to in-frame sequences. Some clones are absent from its copies; in checked studies, under half trace to an unresolved V gene, and the reason for the others is unknown. The sample records tens of thousands of clones, approximately 95% of which are singletons. The ten largest clones capture 1% of the sample. These data are taken from a study of T cell changes during pregnancy in multiple sclerosis (dated by TCRdb to between 2019 and 2020). With respect to the entire study: Changes in the T cell repertoire over the course of pregnancy were examined in this study in women with multiple sclerosis.

This clonotype was obtained from a female donor with multiple sclerosis, enrolled in a pregnancy study. Sequences were derived from peripheral blood, sampled in the first trimester of pregnancy.

CDR3 sequence: CASSSAPDRDTEAFF. The DNA sequence is TGTGCCAGCAGCTCCGCCCCCGACAGGGACACTGAAGCTTTCTTT. Recombination joined TRBV7-9 with TRBJ1-1; 7 bases in the junction line up with TRBD1. From its cysteine to its phenylalanine, the CDR3 spans 15 amino acids. Only CDR3 DNA is held: 45 bases, read in frame from base 1. The germline V gene (reference sequence) sets CDR1 to SEHNR and CDR2 to FQNEAQ. Compared with germline, V lacks 4 bases and J lacks 3 bases; bases without a gene match: 8.